These T cell receptor beta chains were read from a single sample in a study of shared clonotypes between healthy human individuals. Sequenced by immunoSEQ multiplex PCR; TCRdb stores in-frame clones only, minus some. The sample contains roughly 2.4 million clones, more than 90% of which appear only once. Specimen: naive CD4+ T cells sorted from blood. The receptors were sampled from a man younger than 35 in good health. Each CDR3 is given with its conserved first and last residue. D genes are given only for firm matches. Clone size is given for some rows only: seen once, a few or many times, or a class if the clone is expanded.

>-|TRBJ2-1|-|TRBV27
TGTGCCAGCATACTCAGGGAAACCTACAATGAGCAGTTCTTC
CASILRETYNEQFF
>-|TRBJ1-3|-|TRBV6-5
TGTGCCAGCAGTTACTCGACGCAGCTCTCTGGAAACACCATATATTTT
CASSYSTQLSGNTIYF
>-|TRBJ2-2|TRBD1|TRBV10-3
TGTGCCATCAGTGACCCCAGGGGGAAAGGCGGGGAGCTGTTTTTT
CAISDPRGKGGELFF
>-|TRBJ2-1|-|TRBV4-3
TGCGCCAGCAGCCAGGGGACTCCGGGAAGGAATGAGCAGTTCTTC
CASSQGTPGRNEQFF
>-|TRBJ2-5|TRBD2|TRBV2
TGTGCCAGCAGTGGACTAGCGGGAAGGGGAGAGACCCAGTACTTC
CASSGLAGRGETQYF
>-|TRBJ2-3|TRBD1|TRBV9
TGTGCCAGCAGCGTACAGGGGGCTTGGACAGATACGCAGTATTTT
CASSVQGAWTDTQYF
>-|TRBJ2-2|TRBD2|TRBV4-3
TGCGCCAGCAGCCGATCGAGCGGGATTAGCACCGGGGAGCTGTTTTTT
CASSRSSGISTGELFF
>-|TRBJ1-4|-|TRBV19
TGTGCCAGTAGTCGAATACAGAATAATAATGAAAAACTGTTTTTT
CASSRIQNNNEKLFF
>-|TRBJ2-2|TRBD2|TRBV4-3
TGCGCCAGCCAGGCTGGACTAGACACCGGGGAGCTGTTTTTT
CASQAGLDTGELFF
>-|TRBJ2-5|TRBD2|TRBV25-1
TGTGCCAGCAGTGAATTCGTTGGACTAGCGGGCGGAGAGACCCAGTACTTC
CASSEFVGLAGGETQYF
>-|TRBJ2-5|TRBD1|TRBV5-1
TGCGCCAGCAGCTTGGAACAGGGGTATGAGACCCAGTACTTC
CASSLEQGYETQYF
>-|TRBJ1-6|-|TRBV28
TGTGCCAGCGACAGGCCCTCCTATAATTCACCCCTCCACTTT
CASDRPSYNSPLHF
>-|TRBJ2-5|-|TRBV7-2
TGTGCCAGCAGCCTTCAACCTCCGACCCAGTACTTC
CASSLQPPTQYF
>-|TRBJ2-7|TRBD1|TRBV4-3
TGCGCCAGCAGCCAAGGGTATGGCAGGGGGCCATACGAGCAGTACTTC
CASSQGYGRGPYEQYF
>-|TRBJ1-1|-|TRBV5-1
TGCGCCAGCAGCTTGGCCCAGGGAAACACTGAAGCTTTCTTT
CASSLAQGNTEAFF
>once|TRBJ2-3|TRBD2|TRBV5-1
TGCGCCAGCAGCTTGATAGGCGGGAGCCTCACAGATACGCAGTATTTT
CASSLIGGSLTDTQYF
>few|TRBJ1-5|-|TRBV28
TGTGCCAGCAGGAGTCGGGTTCATCAGCCCCAGCATTTT
CASRSRVHQPQHF
>-|TRBJ2-7|-|TRBV15
TGTGCCACCAGCAGAGTCTTCCACGAGCAGTACTTC
CATSRVFHEQYF
>-|TRBJ1-2|TRBD1|TRBV2
TGTGCCAGCAAGACCGGGACAGGAAACAACTATGGCTACACCTTC
CASKTGTGNNYGYTF
>-|TRBJ2-7|-|TRBV28
TGTGCCACCATCCCCGGGTTCTCCTACGAGCAGTACTTC
CATIPGFSYEQYF
>few|TRBJ2-7|-|TRBV5-1
TGCGCCAGCAGCTTGGAAGCAGCAACCTACGAGCAGTACTTC
CASSLEAATYEQYF
>-|TRBJ1-2|-|TRBV16
TGTGCCAGCAGCCAAGGAACGGGAACTAACTATGGCTACACCTTC
CASSQGTGTNYGYTF
>-|TRBJ1-2|-|TRBV18
TGTGCCAGCTCACCCGGGACCTCTGGGGAAACCTTC
CASSPGTSGETF
>-|TRBJ2-7|-|TRBV28
TGTGCCAGCAGTACATCCGGGGGTTCCTACGAGCAGTACTTC
CASSTSGGSYEQYF
>-|TRBJ1-6|-|TRBV7-2
TGTGCCAGCAGCTTAGCGGGGGGCAATAATTCACCCCTCCACTTT
CASSLAGGNNSPLHF
>-|TRBJ2-1|-|TRBV7-2
TGTGCCAGCAGCTTCCCGGGATCCTACAATGAGCAGTTCTTC
CASSFPGSYNEQFF
>-|TRBJ2-3|TRBD2|TRBV9
TGTGCCAGCAGCCCGCCGGGACTAACTCACCCAAAGACAGATACGCAGTATTTT
CASSPPGLTHPKTDTQYF
>once|TRBJ1-2|TRBD1|TRBV6-1
TGTGCCAGCAGTCGACAGGGGGCCCAATATGGCTACACCTTC
CASSRQGAQYGYTF
>-|TRBJ2-3|TRBD2|TRBV7-3
TGTGCCAGCAGCTTTAGCGGGGGGTTCACAGATACGCAGTATTTT
CASSFSGGFTDTQYF
>-|TRBJ1-4|-|TRBV29-1
TGCAGCGTCTTGTGGGGCCCTTATAGAGCAGGCAATGAAAAACTGTTTTTT
CSVLWGPYRAGNEKLFF
>-|TRBJ2-2|-|TRBV9
TGTGCCAGCAGTCCCGCGCGGACGGGGGAGCTGTTTTTT
CASSPARTGELFF
>-|TRBJ2-7|-|TRBV4-3
TGCGCCAGCAGCCAAGTTAGCGGAGACACCTACGAGCAGTACTTC
CASSQVSGDTYEQYF
>-|TRBJ2-7|TRBD2|TRBV30
TGTGCCTGGTCCACCGGTGGGGCTAGCGGGGCTAGCTACGAGCAGTACTTC
CAWSTGGASGASYEQYF
>-|TRBJ2-5|-|TRBV5-4
TGTGCCAGCAGCCGGTACCAAGAGACCCAGTACTTC
CASSRYQETQYF
>-|TRBJ1-1|TRBD1|TRBV5-1
TGCGCCAGCAGCTTTCAGACAGGGGGGAACACTGAAGCTTTCTTT
CASSFQTGGNTEAFF
>-|TRBJ1-1|TRBD1|TRBV19
TGTGCCAGTAGCCGACAGGGGGAAATCGTAGGGACTGAAGCTTTCTTT
CASSRQGEIVGTEAFF
>-|TRBJ1-4|-|TRBV28
TGTGCCAGCAGTCGATTCTCCTTTAATGAAAAACTGTTTTTT
CASSRFSFNEKLFF
>-|TRBJ1-5|-|TRBV13
TGTGCCAGCAGCTTGGGACGGGGATCCTATAGCAATCAGCCCCAGCATTTT
CASSLGRGSYSNQPQHF
>-|TRBJ1-1|TRBD1|TRBV18
TGTGCCAGCTCACCACCGTCCTTACAGGGGTTCGGTGAAGCTTTCTTT
CASSPPSLQGFGEAFF
>-|TRBJ2-7|TRBD2|TRBV6-5
TGTGCCAGCAGTTACTACCTGGGAGGGCCCTACGAGCAGTACTTC
CASSYYLGGPYEQYF